The clone carrying this T cell receptor (beta chain) has a count of ten or more. These data are taken from a study of human T cells and chemical hapten exposure. TCRdb independently ran MiXCR on the RACE reads; one entry per CDR3 protein. The data contain approximately 91,000 distinct CDR3 sequences, 9.5% to 13% of them singletons. Stated time point: patch test 2, 6 weeks after DPC sensitization. Treatment of the sample: therapeutic diphenylcyclopropenone sensitization with weekly scalp DPC. The germline V gene encodes CDR1 MDHEN and CDR2 SYDVKM. The CDR3 spans 15 residues. V lost 6 bases and J lost 11, with 22 bases in between.

The sequencing here drew on whole blood, taken in connection with sensitization to the hapten diphenylcyclopropenone (DPC). This chain joins TRBV28 and TRBJ1-4; a possible D gene is TRBD1 (5 bases). The TCR comes from a man aged 18 to 29 with alopecia areata. Some clones in this sample may be carry-over from other donors' samples. The CDR3 DNA sequence: TGTGCCAGCAGACCCTGGGAGGGGCTGAATGTTAAACTGTTTTTT. It yields the protein CASRPWEGLNVKLFF.